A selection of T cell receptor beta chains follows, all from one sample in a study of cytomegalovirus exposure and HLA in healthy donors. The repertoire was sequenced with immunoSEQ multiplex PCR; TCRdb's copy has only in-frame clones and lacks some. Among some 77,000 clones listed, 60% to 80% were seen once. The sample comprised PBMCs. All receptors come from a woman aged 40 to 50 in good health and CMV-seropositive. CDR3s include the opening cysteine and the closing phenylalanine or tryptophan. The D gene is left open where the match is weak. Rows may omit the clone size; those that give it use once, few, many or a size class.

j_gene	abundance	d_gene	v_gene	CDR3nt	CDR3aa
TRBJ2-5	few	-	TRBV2	TGTGCCAGCAGTGGGGGTAGGGGAGAGACCCAGTACTTC	CASSGGRGETQYF
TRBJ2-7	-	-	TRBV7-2	TGTGCCAGCAGCCCAGGGGGGTCGGATTTCGACTACGAGCAGTACTTC	CASSPGGSDFDYEQYF
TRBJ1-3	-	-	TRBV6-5	TGTGCCAGCAGTTACACTCAGGGGTCTGGAAACACCATATATTTT	CASSYTQGSGNTIYF
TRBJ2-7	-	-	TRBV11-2	TGTGCCAGCAGCCCCCAGCTAGTGAGCTCCTACGAGCAGTACTTC	CASSPQLVSSYEQYF
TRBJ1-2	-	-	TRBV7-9	TGTGCCAGCAGCCCCGACAGTCTCCAGGGCTACACCTTC	CASSPDSLQGYTF
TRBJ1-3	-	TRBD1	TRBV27	TGTGCCAGCAGTTTATCTTCAGGGGGTGGAAACACCATATATTTT	CASSLSSGGGNTIYF
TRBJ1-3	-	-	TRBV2	TGTGCCAGCAGTGACAGGTCTGGAAACACCATATATTTT	CASSDRSGNTIYF
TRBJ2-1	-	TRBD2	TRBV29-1	TGCAGCGTTTATAAAAAAGGACTAGCGGGAGGGACCCACAATGAGCAGTTCTTC	CSVYKKGLAGGTHNEQFF
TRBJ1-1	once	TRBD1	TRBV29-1	TGCAGCGTGGGGGCGGGACAGATCATGAACACTGAAGCTTTCTTT	CSVGAGQIMNTEAFF
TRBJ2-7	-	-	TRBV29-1	TGCAGCGGCGGACAGACCTACGAGCAGTACTTC	CSGGQTYEQYF
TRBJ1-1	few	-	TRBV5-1	TGCGCCAGCAGCTTGAGTCCAGGGCGGTCCACTGAAGCTTTCTTT	CASSLSPGRSTEAFF
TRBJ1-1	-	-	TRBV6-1	TGTGCCAGCACCCCTACGGTGGGGCACAACACTGAAGCTTTCTTT	CASTPTVGHNTEAFF
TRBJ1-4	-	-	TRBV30	TGTGCCTGGGGGGGACATCCTAATGAAAAACTGTTTTTT	CAWGGHPNEKLFF
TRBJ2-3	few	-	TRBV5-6	TGTGCCAGCAGCTTGGTAGGGAGAAGCGATACGCAGTATTTT	CASSLVGRSDTQYF
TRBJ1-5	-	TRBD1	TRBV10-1	TGCGCCAGCAGTGAGCGGGACAGGCTAAATCAGCCCCAGCATTTT	CASSERDRLNQPQHF
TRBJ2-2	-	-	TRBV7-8	TGTGCCAGCAGCTTATTTAGAAACACCGGGGAGCTGTTTTTT	CASSLFRNTGELFF
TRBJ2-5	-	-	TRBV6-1	TGTGCCATCACAGTTGGTGCGGGAATCCAAGAGACCCAGTACTTC	CAITVGAGIQETQYF
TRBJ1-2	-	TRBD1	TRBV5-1	TGCGCCAGCAGCCAAAGACAGGGGACCTACTATGGCTACACCTTC	CASSQRQGTYYGYTF
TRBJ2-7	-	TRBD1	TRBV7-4	TGTGCCAGCACCAGGGGGCAGGGGGCGGGCGAGCAGTACTTC	CASTRGQGAGEQYF
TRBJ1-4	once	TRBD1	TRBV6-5	TGTGCCAGCAGCATAAGGACAGGGTTTCGAGAAAAACTGTTTTTT	CASSIRTGFREKLFF
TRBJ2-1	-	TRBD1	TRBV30	TGTGCCTGGAGGGGAAAGGGGGCCACCTACAATGAGCAGTTCTTC	CAWRGKGATYNEQFF
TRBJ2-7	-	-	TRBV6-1	TGTGCCACCAGATTAGAGGGGGTCTCCTACGAGCAGTACTTC	CATRLEGVSYEQYF
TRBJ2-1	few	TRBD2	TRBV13	TGTGCCAGCAGCTTAATCGGGTTAGCGGGAGGGCACAATGAGCAGTTCTTC	CASSLIGLAGGHNEQFF
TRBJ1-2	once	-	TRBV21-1	TGTGCCACCCCTAGCGGACAGCTCTATGGCTACACCTTC	CATPSGQLYGYTF
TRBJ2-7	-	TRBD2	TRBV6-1	TGTGCCAGCAGTGAAGGGGGGGGGAGCTCCTACGAGCAGTACTTC	CASSEGGGSSYEQYF
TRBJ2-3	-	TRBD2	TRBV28	TGTGCCAGCAGTCTAACAGGGATCGCGGGGGGAGATACGCAGTATTTT	CASSLTGIAGGDTQYF
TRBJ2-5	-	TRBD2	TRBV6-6	TGTGCCAGCAGTAGTGCTACTAGCGGGGGCCGGGAGACCCAGTACTTC	CASSSATSGGRETQYF
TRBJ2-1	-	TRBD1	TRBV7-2	TGTGCCAGCAGCTTAAACCCCGACAGGGCCTACAATGAGCAGTTCTTC	CASSLNPDRAYNEQFF
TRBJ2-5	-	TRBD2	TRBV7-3	TGTGCCAGCAGTCTCAGCGGGGGGCAAGAGACCCAGTACTTC	CASSLSGGQETQYF
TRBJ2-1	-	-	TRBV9	TGTGCCAGCAGCTTGAGCTCCTACAATGAGCAGTTCTTC	CASSLSSYNEQFF
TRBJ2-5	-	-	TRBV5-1	TGCGCCAGCAGCTTCAGTTGGGAGACCCAGTACTTC	CASSFSWETQYF
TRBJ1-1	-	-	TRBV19	TGTGCCAGTAGTGAGTCGGCAGGGAACACTGAAGCTTTCTTT	CASSESAGNTEAFF
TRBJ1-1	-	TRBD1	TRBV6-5	TGTGCCAGTTACTACCGACAGGGGGAGGCCGCTTTCTTT	CASYYRQGEAAFF
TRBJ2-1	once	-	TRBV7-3	TGTGCCAGCAGCCCCTCGGGGGTATTTGAGCAGTTCTTC	CASSPSGVFEQFF
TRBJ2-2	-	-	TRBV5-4	TGTGCCAGCAAAATTTCTATCACGGACACCGGGGAGCTGTTTTTT	CASKISITDTGELFF
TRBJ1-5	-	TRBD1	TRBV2	TGTGCCAGCAGCCAGGGGCCCAGGGGGCTAGGTTATCAGCCCCAGCATTTT	CASSQGPRGLGYQPQHF
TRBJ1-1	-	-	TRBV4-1	TGCGCCAGCAGCCACGAAGGACAGATGAACACTGAAGCTTTCTTT	CASSHEGQMNTEAFF
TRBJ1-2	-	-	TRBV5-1	TGCGCCAGCAGCCCCGGGGGTGTGCAGGGTACCAACTATGGCTACACCTTC	CASSPGGVQGTNYGYTF
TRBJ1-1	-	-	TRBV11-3	TGTGCCAGCAGCTTTACAGAGAACACTGAAGCTTTCTTT	CASSFTENTEAFF
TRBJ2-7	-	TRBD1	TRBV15	TGTGCCACCAGCAGAGAGAGGACAGGCCCCTACGAGCAGTACTTC	CATSRERTGPYEQYF
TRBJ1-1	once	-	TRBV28	TGTGCCAGCAGTTCGTTCCCCGCGGCTTTCTTT	CASSSFPAAFF
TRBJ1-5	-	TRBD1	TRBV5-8	TGTGCCAGCAGCTCGGGGACAGGGCTTAATCAGCCCCAGCATTTT	CASSSGTGLNQPQHF
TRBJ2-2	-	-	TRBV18	TGTGCCAGCTCACCTTTAGAGGCGGCCGGGGAGCTGTTTTTT	CASSPLEAAGELFF
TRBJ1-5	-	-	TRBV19	TGTGCCAGTCACCCTTGGCGGGTAGTCACCGAGCCCCAGCATTTT	CASHPWRVVTEPQHF
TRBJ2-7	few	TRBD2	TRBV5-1	TGCGCCAGCAGCTTAGCGACTAGCGGGAGGGGTTACGAGCAGTACTTC	CASSLATSGRGYEQYF
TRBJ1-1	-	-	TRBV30	TGTGCCTGGAGTGGAGTGAACACTGAAGCTTTCTTT	CAWSGVNTEAFF
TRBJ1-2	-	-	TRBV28	TGTGCCAGCAGAGTCACAGGGATTACTATCTATGGCTACACCTTC	CASRVTGITIYGYTF
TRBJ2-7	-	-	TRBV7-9	TGTGCCAGCAGCTTAGTGTTATACGAGCAGTACTTC	CASSLVLYEQYF
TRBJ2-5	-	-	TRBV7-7	TGTGCCAGCAGCTTTACCTTAGGAGTGGAAGAGACCCAGTACTTC	CASSFTLGVEETQYF
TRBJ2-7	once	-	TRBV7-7	TGTGCCAGCAGCTTAGGGCAGAAGTACGAGCAGTACTTC	CASSLGQKYEQYF
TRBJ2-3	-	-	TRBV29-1	TGCAGCGTTGAAGTGCGGGGTATTAGCACAGATACGCAGTATTTT	CSVEVRGISTDTQYF
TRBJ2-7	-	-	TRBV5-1	TGCGCCAGCAGTGGGGGCAGCGACTACGAGCAGTACTTC	CASSGGSDYEQYF
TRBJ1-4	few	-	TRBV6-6	TGTGCCAGCAGTTCCCCAGATTACAATGAAAAACTGTTTTTT	CASSSPDYNEKLFF
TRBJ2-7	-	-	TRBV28	TGTGCCAGCGAGAACCGTGGGGAGTCCTACGAGCAGTACTTC	CASENRGESYEQYF
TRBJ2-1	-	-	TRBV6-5	TGTGCCACCCAGAGCGGAAACAATGAGCAGTTCTTC	CATQSGNNEQFF
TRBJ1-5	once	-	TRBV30	TGTGCCTGGAGAGGTCCAGGGAAGGCTCAGCCCCAGCATTTT	CAWRGPGKAQPQHF
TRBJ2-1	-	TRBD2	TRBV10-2	TGCGCCAGCAGTGAGGGGAGCGGGAGGGAGAATGAGCAGTTCTTC	CASSEGSGRENEQFF
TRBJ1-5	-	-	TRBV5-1	TGCGCCAGCAGCGAGGGAGAGACTGGGCAGCCCCAGCATTTT	CASSEGETGQPQHF
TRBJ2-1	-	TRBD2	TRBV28	TGTGCCAGCAGAGCTAGCGGGAGGGCCTTTAATGAGCAGTTCTTC	CASRASGRAFNEQFF